This T cell receptor beta chain is drawn from a study of T-cell memory formation after mild COVID-19. Remarks on this clonotype: What it recognizes is unknown.

CDR1 is LGHDT and CDR2 is YNNKEL in the germline V gene (reference sequence). The CDR3 runs to 14 residues. Trimming took 7 bases from V and 2 from J; bases not matched to a gene: 6. Overall study results and limits: Shrinking CD4+ clones were chiefly CM and EM; CD8+ ones were chiefly EMRA.

One entry per CDR3 protein, called by TCRdb with MiXCR from the 5' RACE reads. The table includes about 260,000 distinct CDR3 sequences, roughly 15% detected once. This receptor was obtained from a young man who had mild COVID-19 (a few samples of this study predate the infection). Cell type and time point are not known. The chain employs TRBV3-1 and TRBJ2-5; 8 bases agree with TRBD2. Sequenced material: PBMCs or a T cell subset sorted from them (not recorded which). In DNA, the CDR3 is TGTGCCAGCACCCGAACTAGCGGACAAGAGACCCAGTACTTC. It specifies CASTRTSGQETQYF.